The 19 T cell receptor beta chains below come from one sample, sequenced in a study of blood T cell repertoires in COVID-19. The repertoire was sequenced with immunoSEQ multiplex PCR; TCRdb's copy has only in-frame clones and lacks some. The sample consists of about 120,000 clones, around 87% of them appearing once. Sequencing was performed on peripheral blood. The receptor source for this set is a man aged 50-60 years with acute or convalescent COVID-19.

The chain links TRBV19 to TRBJ1-5; D remains ambiguous. The CDR3 covers 17 residues. Between the trimmed V and J ends, which lost 3 bases and 0 bases, there was a span of 15 bases. Germline V lookup: CDR1 LNHDA, CDR2 SQIVND (reference sequence). In nucleotides, the CDR3 is TGTGCCAGTAGTATCGGTCGGCGGGGATATAGCAATCAGCCCCAGCATTTT. This translates into CASSIGRRGYSNQPQHF.

V is TRBV9 and J is TRBJ2-5; no clear D gene. There are 13 residues in the CDR3. Per the germline V gene, CDR1 is SGDLS and CDR2 is YYNGEE. Trimming removed 4 bases at V and 2 bases at J, with 9 bases between. The CDR3 DNA follows: TGTGCCAGCAGCTCAAGTCGGCAAGAGACCCAGTACTTC. Amino acid sequence: CASSSSRQETQYF.

The chain joins TRBV7-2 to TRBJ2-2; D remains ambiguous. The CDR3 is made up of 14 amino acids. V was trimmed by 3 bases and J by 2 bases, leaving 7 bases between them. The V gene's germline CDR1 is SGHTA and CDR2 FQGNSA. The CDR3: CASSLNYNTGELFF. In nucleotides, the CDR3 is TGTGCCAGCAGCTTGAACTATAACACCGGGGAGCTGTTTTTT.

This clone was seen a handful of times. The chain recombines TRBV5-4 with TRBJ2-2, with D perhaps matching TRBD2 (5 bases). This CDR3 has 15 amino acids. Germline assignment: CDR1 SGHNT and CDR2 YYREEE (reference sequence). Trimming left V 4 bases short and J 0 bases short, with 10 bases between. The CDR3 nucleotides read TGTGCCAGCAGCCGTTCCGGGACGAACACCGGGGAGCTGTTTTTT. Its protein is CASSRSGTNTGELFF.

This clone was picked up one time. V and J are TRBV27 and TRBJ1-2; maybe TRBD1 (6 bases). The CDR3 covers 14 residues. Germline CDR1 reads MNHEY; CDR2 reads SMNVEV (reference sequence). V was trimmed by 3 bases and J by 2 bases, leaving 10 bases between them. The CDR3 DNA sequence: TGTGCCAGCAGTTTCTCCGGACAGAACTATGGCTACACCTTC. It encodes CASSFSGQNYGYTF.

The chain uses TRBV3-1 (or the pseudogene TRBV3-2) and TRBJ2-3; 10 nucleotides line up with TRBD2. In germline, CDR1 is LGHDT, CDR2 YNNKEL (reference sequence). CDR3 length: 15 residues. V shed 4 bases and J 4 bases; nucleotides not matched to a gene: 5. The CDR3 sequence: CASSLGTSAADTQYF. As DNA, the CDR3 is TGTGCCAGCAGCCTCGGGACTAGCGCCGCAGATACGCAGTATTTT.

The CDR3 region has the DNA TGTGCCAGTAGGGCTAGCGGGAGGGCCTACAATGAGCAGTTCTTC. This encodes CASRASGRAYNEQFF. The J gene is TRBJ2-1, the V gene TRBV19; 12 positions match TRBD2. The CDR3 sequence is 15 residues long. From germline, CDR1 is LNHDA and CDR2 SQIVND (reference sequence). V trimming: 6 bases; J trimming: 2 bases; junction bases outside the gene matches: 2.

The chain employs TRBV25-1 and TRBJ1-4, with D hard to call. The CDR3 has 15 amino acids. Trimming took 1 base from V and 5 from J, leaving 11 bases between them. Germline assignment: CDR1 MGHDK and CDR2 SYGVNS. CDR3 amino acids: CASSELSLLNEKLFF. The CDR3 DNA is TGTGCCAGCAGTGAATTGAGTCTCCTGAATGAAAAACTGTTTTTT.

The rearrangement uses TRBV9 and TRBJ1-1; TRBD1 might be the D (6 bases). The V and J ends lost 0 bases and 1 base respectively, with 10 bases between them. Looked up from germline, CDR1 is SGDLS and CDR2 is YYNGEE. This CDR3 is built from 15 residues. The CDR3 loop reads CASSVAPDRNTEAFF. CDR3 sequence (DNA): TGTGCCAGCAGCGTAGCCCCGGACAGGAACACTGAAGCTTTCTTT.

The chain joins TRBV6-2 or TRBV6-3 to TRBJ2-7, with D possibly matching TRBD1 (6 bases). The CDR3 runs 15 residues. Between the trimmed V and J ends, which lost 3 bases and 3 bases, there was a span of 15 bases. Germline lookup yields CDR1 MNHEY and CDR2 SVGEGT. This CDR3 is CASSYSPGTSYEQYF. The CDR3 bases are TGTGCCAGCAGTTATAGCCCCGGGACAAGCTACGAGCAGTACTTC.

Comment on this clone: No DNA is shown, since the ends of the CDR3 on it are uncertain; the CDR3 is the one TCRdb lists. This chain connects TRBV15 to TRBJ1-4. Germline V CDR1 and CDR2: LNHNV, YYDKDF (reference sequence). The CDR3 contains 14 residues when both ends are counted. CDR3 sequence reads: CATSRDRVARGTFF.

The V call is TRBV5-1, the J call TRBJ2-7, with a tentative D call TRBD1 (6 bases). Germline V gives CDR1 SGHRS, CDR2 YFSETQ. The CDR3 consists of 13 residues. V was shortened by 3 bases and J by 2 bases, with 9 bases between the two germline ends. CDR3 coding DNA: TGCGCCAGCAGCTCTACAGGGACCTACGAGCAGTACTTC. It is translated as CASSSTGTYEQYF.

The chain couples TRBV24-1 to TRBJ1-2, with D possibly matching TRBD1 (6 bases). CDR3 size: 17 residues. Germline lookup yields CDR1 KGHDR and CDR2 SFDVKD. V lost 8 bases and J lost 4, with 25 bases in between. The CDR3 DNA sequence: TGTGCCACCATCTCCGGACAGTTCCTCCCCGGGTTCTATGGCTACACCTTC. As protein: CATISGQFLPGFYGYTF.

V usage is TRBV19 and J usage is TRBJ2-1; TRBD2 matches at 8 bases. The CDR3 extends over 15 amino acids. Germline trimming cut 4 bases from V and 5 bases from J; bases unmatched to any gene: 7. Looked up from germline, CDR1 is LNHDA and CDR2 is SQIVND (reference sequence). The CDR3 loop is CASSTPSGRHNEQFF. In DNA form, the CDR3 reads TGTGCCAGTAGTACACCAAGCGGGAGACACAATGAGCAGTTCTTC.

The V gene is TRBV7-2, the J gene TRBJ2-7, with D perhaps matching TRBD1 (6 bases). This CDR3 is built from 15 residues. CDR1 and CDR2 from the germline V gene are SGHTA and FQGNSA. V was pared by 5 bases and J by 0 bases, with 14 bases between. The CDR3 nucleotides are TGTGCCAGCAGCCGGGGACACCTAATCTCCTACGAGCAGTACTTC. This codes for CASSRGHLISYEQYF. The complete variable domain, with remaining parts taken from reference TRBV7-2 and TRBJ2-7, reads GAGVSQSPSNKVTEKGKDVELRCDPISGHTALYWYRQSLGQGLEFLIYFQGNSAPDKSGLPSDRFSAERTGGSVSTLTIQRTQQEDSAVYLCASSRGHLISYEQYFGPGTRLTVT.

DNA of the CDR3: TGTGCCAGCAGCACCGGGACAATCTATGGCTACACCTTC. Translation gives CASSTGTIYGYTF. J is TRBJ1-2 and V is TRBV28, with TRBD1 as a possible D gene (6 bases). Germline V gives CDR1 MDHEN, CDR2 SYDVKM. The V and J ends lost 6 bases and 4 bases respectively, with 12 bases between them. The CDR3 is 13 residues long.

The V and J genes are TRBV5-1 and TRBJ2-3, with 8 bases fitting TRBD2. In germline, CDR1 is SGHRS, CDR2 YFSETQ. There are 15 residues in the CDR3. The trim removed 7 bases at V and 4 bases at J, leaving 11 bases unmatched. CDR3 residues: CASDPGTSKADTQYF. The CDR3 DNA reads TGCGCCAGCGATCCCGGGACTAGTAAGGCAGATACGCAGTATTTT.

The genes are TRBV2 and TRBJ1-6, with TRBD1 identical over 7 bases. The germline CDR1 and CDR2 sequences are SNHLY and FYNNEI. This CDR3 contains 15 residues. Trimming took 5 bases from V and 10 from J; bases not matched to a gene: 11. CDR3 amino acids: CASSNRDSPRSPLHF. The CDR3 region has the DNA TGTGCCAGCAGTAACCGGGACAGCCCACGGTCACCCCTCCACTTT.

This sequence joins TRBV30 and TRBJ1-2; D is perhaps TRBD1 (6 bases). V lost 0 bases and J 5 bases, leaving 10 bases between the germline ends. Germline-derived CDR1 and CDR2 are GTSNPN and SVGIG (reference sequence). This CDR3 is 13 amino acids long. The CDR3 DNA follows: TGTGCCTGGAGTGTAGACAGGTGGTATGGCTACACCTTC. This translates into CAWSVDRWYGYTF.